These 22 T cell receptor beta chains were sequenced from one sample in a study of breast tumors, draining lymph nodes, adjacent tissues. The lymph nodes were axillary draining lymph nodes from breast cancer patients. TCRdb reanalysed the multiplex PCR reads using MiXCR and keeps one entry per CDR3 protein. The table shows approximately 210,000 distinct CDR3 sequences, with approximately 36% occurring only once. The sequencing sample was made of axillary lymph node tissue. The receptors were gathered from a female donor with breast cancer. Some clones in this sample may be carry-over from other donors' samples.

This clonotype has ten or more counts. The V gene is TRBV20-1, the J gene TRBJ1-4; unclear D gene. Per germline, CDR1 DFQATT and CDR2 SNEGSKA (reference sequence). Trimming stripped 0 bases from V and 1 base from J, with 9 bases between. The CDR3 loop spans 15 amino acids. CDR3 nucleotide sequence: TGCAGTGCTAGAGATCTCGGGGTAACTAATGAAAAACTGTTTTTT. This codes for CSARDLGVTNEKLFF.

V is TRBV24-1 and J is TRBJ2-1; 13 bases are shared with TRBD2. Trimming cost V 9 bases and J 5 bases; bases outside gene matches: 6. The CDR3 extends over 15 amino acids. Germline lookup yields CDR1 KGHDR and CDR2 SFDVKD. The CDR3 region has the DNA TGTGCCACCTCTAGGGGGACTAGCGGGAACAATGAGCAGTTCTTC. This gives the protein CATSRGTSGNNEQFF.

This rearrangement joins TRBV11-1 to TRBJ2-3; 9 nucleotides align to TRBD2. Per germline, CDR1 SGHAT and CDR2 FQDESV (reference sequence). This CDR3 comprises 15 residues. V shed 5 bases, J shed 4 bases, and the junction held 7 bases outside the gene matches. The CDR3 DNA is TGTGCCAGCAGCGCCGATGGCGGGGGGGCAGATACGCAGTATTTT. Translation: CASSADGGGADTQYF.

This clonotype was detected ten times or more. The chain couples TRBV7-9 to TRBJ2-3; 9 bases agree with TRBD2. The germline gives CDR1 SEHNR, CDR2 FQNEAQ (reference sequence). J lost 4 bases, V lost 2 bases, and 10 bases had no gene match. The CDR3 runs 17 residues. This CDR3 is CASSLRSSGERADTQYF. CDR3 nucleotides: TGTGCCAGCAGCTTAAGGTCTAGCGGGGAGAGGGCAGATACGCAGTATTTT.

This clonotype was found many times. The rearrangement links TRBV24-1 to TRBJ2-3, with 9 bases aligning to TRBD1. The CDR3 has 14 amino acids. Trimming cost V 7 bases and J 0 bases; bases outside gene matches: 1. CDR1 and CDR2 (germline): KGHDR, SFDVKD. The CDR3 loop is CATRGQGSTDTQYF. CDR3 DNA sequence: TGTGCCACCAGGGGACAGGGTAGCACAGATACGCAGTATTTT.

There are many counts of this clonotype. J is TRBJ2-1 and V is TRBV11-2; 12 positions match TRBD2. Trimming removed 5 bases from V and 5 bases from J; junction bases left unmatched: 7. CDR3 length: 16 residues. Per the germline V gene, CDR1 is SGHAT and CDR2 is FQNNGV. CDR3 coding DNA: TGTGCCAGCAGCCGTAAGACTAGCGGGGGACACAATGAGCAGTTCTTC. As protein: CASSRKTSGGHNEQFF.

CDR3 amino acids: CASSYGGAAETQYF. Written as DNA, the CDR3 is TGTGCCAGCAGTTACGGGGGGGCCGCCGAGACCCAGTACTTC. V usage is TRBV12-3 or TRBV12-4 and J usage is TRBJ2-5; 8 bases are a match to TRBD2. The CDR3 has 14 residues. V gave up 4 bases and J gave up 5 bases; unmatched junction bases: 6.

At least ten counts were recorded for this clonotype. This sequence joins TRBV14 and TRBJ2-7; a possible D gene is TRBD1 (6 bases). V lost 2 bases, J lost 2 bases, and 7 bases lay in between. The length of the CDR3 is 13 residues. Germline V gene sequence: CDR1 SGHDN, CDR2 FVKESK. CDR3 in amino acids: CASSQTGPYEQYF. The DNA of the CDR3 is TGTGCCAGCAGCCAAACAGGGCCCTACGAGCAGTACTTC.

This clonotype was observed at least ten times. CDR3 sequence reads: CASSSEGRYGYTF. For the CDR3, the DNA is TGTGCCAGCAGCTCCGAGGGAAGATATGGCTACACCTTC. The rearrangement joins TRBV7-8 to TRBJ1-2; D not resolved. The CDR3 loop spans 13 amino acids. The V gene lost 4 bases and the J gene lost 5 bases, with 11 bases spanning the gap. Germline CDR1 and CDR2: SGHVS and FQNEAQ.

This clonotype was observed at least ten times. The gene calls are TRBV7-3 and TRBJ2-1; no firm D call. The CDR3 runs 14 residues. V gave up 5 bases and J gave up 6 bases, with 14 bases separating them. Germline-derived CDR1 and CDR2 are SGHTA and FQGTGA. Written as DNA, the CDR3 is TGTGCCAGCAGCCGGCCTGAGAGATCCAATGAGCAGTTCTTC. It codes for CASSRPERSNEQFF.

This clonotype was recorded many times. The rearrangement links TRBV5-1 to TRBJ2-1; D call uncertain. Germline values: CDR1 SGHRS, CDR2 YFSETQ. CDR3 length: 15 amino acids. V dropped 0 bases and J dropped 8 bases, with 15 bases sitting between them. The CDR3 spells CASSLERLVIDEQFF. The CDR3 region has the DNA TGCGCCAGCAGCTTGGAACGTCTAGTTATCGATGAGCAGTTCTTC.

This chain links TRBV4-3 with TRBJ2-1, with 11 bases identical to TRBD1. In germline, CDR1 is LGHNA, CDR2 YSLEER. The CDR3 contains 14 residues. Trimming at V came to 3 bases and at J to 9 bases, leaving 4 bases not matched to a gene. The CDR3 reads CASSQGTGGGEQFF. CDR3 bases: TGCGCCAGCAGCCAGGGGACAGGGGGTGGTGAGCAGTTCTTC.

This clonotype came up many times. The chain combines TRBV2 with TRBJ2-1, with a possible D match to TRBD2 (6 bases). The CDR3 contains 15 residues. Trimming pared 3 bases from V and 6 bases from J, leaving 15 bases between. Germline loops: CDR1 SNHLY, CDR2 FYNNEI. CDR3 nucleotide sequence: TGTGCCAGCAGTGAGGGACTTACGGCGCTCAATGAGCAGTTCTTC. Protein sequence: CASSEGLTALNEQFF. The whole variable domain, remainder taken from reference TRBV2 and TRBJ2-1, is EPEVTQTPSHQVTQMGQEVILRCVPISNHLYFYWYRQILGQKVEFLVSFYNNEISEKSEIFDDQFSVERPDGSNFTLKIRSTKLEDSAMYFCASSEGLTALNEQFFGPGTRLTVL.

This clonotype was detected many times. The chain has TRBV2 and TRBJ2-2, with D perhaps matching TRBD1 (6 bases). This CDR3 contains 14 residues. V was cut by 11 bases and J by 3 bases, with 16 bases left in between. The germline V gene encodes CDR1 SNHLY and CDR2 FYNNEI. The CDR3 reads CAGRTERDTGELFF. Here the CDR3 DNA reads TGTGCCGGCCGGACAGAAAGAGACACCGGGGAGCTGTTTTTT. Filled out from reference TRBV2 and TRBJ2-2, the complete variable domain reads EPEVTQTPSHQVTQMGQEVILRCVPISNHLYFYWYRQILGQKVEFLVSFYNNEISEKSEIFDDQFSVERPDGSNFTLKIRSTKLEDSAMYFCAGRTERDTGELFFGEGSRLTVL.

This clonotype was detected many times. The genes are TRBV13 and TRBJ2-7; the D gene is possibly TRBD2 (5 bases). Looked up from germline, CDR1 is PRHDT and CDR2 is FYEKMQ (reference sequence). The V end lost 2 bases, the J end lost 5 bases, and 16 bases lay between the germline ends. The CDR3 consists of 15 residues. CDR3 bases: TGTGCCAGCAGCTTAAGGCGGGCACTCTTCGACGAGCAGTACTTC. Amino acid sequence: CASSLRRALFDEQYF. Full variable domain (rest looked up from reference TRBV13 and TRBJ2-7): AAGVIQSPRHLIKEKRETATLKCYPIPRHDTVYWYQQGPGQDPQFLISFYEKMQSDKGSIPDRFSAQQFSDYHSELNMSSLELGDSALYFCASSLRRALFDEQYFGPGTRLTVT.

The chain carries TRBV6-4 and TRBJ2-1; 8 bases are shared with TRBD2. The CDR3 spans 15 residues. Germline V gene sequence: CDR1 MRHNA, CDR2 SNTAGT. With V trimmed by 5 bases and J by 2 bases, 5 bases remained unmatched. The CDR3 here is CASSHRGGAYNEQFF. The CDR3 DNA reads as TGTGCCAGCAGTCACCGGGGGGGAGCCTACAATGAGCAGTTCTTC.

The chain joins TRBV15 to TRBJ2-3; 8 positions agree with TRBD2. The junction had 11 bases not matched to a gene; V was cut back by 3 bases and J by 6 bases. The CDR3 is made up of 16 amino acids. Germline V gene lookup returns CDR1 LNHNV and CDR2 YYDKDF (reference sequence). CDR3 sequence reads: CATSSLDGTSSDTQYF. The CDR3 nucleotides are TGTGCCACCAGCAGCTTGGACGGGACTAGTTCCGATACGCAGTATTTT.

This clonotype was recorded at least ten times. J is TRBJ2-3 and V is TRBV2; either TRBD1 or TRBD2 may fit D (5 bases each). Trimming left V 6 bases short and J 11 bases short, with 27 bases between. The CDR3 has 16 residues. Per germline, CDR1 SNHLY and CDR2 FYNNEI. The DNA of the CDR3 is TGTGCCAGCAGCCCCTTCCGGGACGTTTTAATCGATGAGCAGTATTTT. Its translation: CASSPFRDVLIDEQYF.

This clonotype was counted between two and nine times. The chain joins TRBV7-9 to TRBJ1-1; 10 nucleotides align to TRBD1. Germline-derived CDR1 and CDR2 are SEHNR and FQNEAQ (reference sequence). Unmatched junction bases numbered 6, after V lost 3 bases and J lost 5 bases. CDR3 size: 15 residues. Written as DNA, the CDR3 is TGTGCCAGCAGCTTCTCCGGGACAGGGGTTACTGAAGCTTTCTTT. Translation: CASSFSGTGVTEAFF.

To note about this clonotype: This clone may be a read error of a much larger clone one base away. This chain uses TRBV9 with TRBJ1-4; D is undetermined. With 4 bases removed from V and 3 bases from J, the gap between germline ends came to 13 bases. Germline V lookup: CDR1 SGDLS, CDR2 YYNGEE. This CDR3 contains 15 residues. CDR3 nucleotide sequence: TGTGCCAGCAGCCCACGACTAGCAGCTAATGAAAAACTGTTTTTT. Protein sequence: CASSPRLAANEKLFF.

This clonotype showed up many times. The CDR3: CASSSLATGGETQYF. The CDR3 DNA is TGTGCCAGCAGCTCCTTGGCGACGGGGGGAGAGACCCAGTACTTC. The V and J genes are TRBV7-2 and TRBJ2-5, with 7 bases fitting TRBD2. J lost 4 bases, V lost 4 bases, and 9 bases had no gene match. The germline gives CDR1 SGHTA, CDR2 FQGNSA. This CDR3 comprises 15 residues. Using reference TRBV7-2 and TRBJ2-5 for the parts outside the CDR3, the full variable domain is GAGVSQSPSNKVTEKGKDVELRCDPISGHTALYWYRQSLGQGLEFLIYFQGNSAPDKSGLPSDRFSAERTGGSVSTLTIQRTQQEDSAVYLCASSSLATGGETQYFGPGTRLLVL.

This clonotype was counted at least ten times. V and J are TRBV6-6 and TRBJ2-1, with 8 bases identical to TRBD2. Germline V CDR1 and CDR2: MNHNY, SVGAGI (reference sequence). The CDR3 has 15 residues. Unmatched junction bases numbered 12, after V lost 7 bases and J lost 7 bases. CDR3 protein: CASTERRGALNEQFF. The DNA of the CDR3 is TGTGCCAGCACCGAGAGGCGGGGGGCCTTGAATGAGCAGTTCTTC.